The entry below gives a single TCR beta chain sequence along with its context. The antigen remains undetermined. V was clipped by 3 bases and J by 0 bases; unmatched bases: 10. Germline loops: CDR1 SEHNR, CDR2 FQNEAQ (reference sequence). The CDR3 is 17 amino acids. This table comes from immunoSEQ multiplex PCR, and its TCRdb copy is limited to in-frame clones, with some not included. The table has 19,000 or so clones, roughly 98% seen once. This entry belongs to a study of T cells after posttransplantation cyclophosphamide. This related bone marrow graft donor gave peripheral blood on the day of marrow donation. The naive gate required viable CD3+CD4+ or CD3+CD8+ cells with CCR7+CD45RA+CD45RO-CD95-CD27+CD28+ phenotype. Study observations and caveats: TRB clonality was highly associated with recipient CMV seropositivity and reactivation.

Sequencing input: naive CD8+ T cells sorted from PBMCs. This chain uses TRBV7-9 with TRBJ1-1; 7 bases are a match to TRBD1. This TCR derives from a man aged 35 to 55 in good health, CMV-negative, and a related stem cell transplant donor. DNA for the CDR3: TGTGCCAGCAGCTTGCCGGCTAGGGGGCGGATGAACACTGAAGCTTTCTTT. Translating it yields CASSLPARGRMNTEAFF.